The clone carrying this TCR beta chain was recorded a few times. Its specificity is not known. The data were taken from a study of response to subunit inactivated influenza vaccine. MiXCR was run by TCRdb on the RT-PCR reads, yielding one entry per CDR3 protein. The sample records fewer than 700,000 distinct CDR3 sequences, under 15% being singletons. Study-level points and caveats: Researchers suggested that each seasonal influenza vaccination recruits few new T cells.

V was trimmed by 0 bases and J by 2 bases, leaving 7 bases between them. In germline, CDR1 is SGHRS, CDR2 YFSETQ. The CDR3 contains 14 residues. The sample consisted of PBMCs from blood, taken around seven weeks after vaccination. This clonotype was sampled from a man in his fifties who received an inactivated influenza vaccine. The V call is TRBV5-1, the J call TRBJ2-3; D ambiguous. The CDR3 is CASSLDTNTDTQYF. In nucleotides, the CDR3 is TGCGCCAGCAGCTTGGACACAAACACAGATACGCAGTATTTT. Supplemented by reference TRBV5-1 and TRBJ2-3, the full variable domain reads KAGVTQTPRYLIKTRGQQVTLSCSPISGHRSVSWYQQTPGQGLQFLFEYFSETQRNKGNFPGRFSGRQFSNSRSEMNVSTLELGDSALYLCASSLDTNTDTQYFGPGTRLTVL.